Only a few counts were recorded for the clone carrying this TCR beta chain. No antigen is known for it. Germline V gene lookup returns CDR1 DFQATT and CDR2 SNEGSKA (reference sequence). The V end was cut by 4 bases, the J end by 4 bases, with 17 bases between. This CDR3 spans 15 amino acids. The Oncomine TCR Beta short-read assay sequenced DNA from cultured CD4+ T cells. Cultured CD4+ T cells were the source of extracted genomic DNA. TCRdb fed the PCR reads into MiXCR, producing one record per CDR3 protein. The sample carries approximately 20,000 distinct CDR3 sequences, 30% to 40% recorded once. This sample stems from a study of vaccination and CD4 T cells after COVID-19. The overall study: Overlapping spike pools from SARS-CoV-2 and HCoV-NL63, HCoV-OC43 and HCoV-229E served as culture stimuli. Control cultures, each given a CEFX pool, an HIV-1 Nef pool, or no peptide, were included.

The treatment denotes: approximately nine-day PBMC culture with coronavirus spike peptide pools or control peptides (ViraFEST assay). Positive PCR tests came between March and December 2020, ahead of the US Alpha, Beta and Delta variants. Specimen: cultured CD4+ T cells from blood. The rearrangement uses TRBV20-1 and TRBJ1-5; D unclear. The sequence was collected from a human donor with COVID-19. The CDR3 sequence: CSANPPPGSNQPQHF. CDR3 DNA sequence: TGCAGTGCTAATCCGCCCCCGGGGTCTAATCAGCCCCAGCATTTT.